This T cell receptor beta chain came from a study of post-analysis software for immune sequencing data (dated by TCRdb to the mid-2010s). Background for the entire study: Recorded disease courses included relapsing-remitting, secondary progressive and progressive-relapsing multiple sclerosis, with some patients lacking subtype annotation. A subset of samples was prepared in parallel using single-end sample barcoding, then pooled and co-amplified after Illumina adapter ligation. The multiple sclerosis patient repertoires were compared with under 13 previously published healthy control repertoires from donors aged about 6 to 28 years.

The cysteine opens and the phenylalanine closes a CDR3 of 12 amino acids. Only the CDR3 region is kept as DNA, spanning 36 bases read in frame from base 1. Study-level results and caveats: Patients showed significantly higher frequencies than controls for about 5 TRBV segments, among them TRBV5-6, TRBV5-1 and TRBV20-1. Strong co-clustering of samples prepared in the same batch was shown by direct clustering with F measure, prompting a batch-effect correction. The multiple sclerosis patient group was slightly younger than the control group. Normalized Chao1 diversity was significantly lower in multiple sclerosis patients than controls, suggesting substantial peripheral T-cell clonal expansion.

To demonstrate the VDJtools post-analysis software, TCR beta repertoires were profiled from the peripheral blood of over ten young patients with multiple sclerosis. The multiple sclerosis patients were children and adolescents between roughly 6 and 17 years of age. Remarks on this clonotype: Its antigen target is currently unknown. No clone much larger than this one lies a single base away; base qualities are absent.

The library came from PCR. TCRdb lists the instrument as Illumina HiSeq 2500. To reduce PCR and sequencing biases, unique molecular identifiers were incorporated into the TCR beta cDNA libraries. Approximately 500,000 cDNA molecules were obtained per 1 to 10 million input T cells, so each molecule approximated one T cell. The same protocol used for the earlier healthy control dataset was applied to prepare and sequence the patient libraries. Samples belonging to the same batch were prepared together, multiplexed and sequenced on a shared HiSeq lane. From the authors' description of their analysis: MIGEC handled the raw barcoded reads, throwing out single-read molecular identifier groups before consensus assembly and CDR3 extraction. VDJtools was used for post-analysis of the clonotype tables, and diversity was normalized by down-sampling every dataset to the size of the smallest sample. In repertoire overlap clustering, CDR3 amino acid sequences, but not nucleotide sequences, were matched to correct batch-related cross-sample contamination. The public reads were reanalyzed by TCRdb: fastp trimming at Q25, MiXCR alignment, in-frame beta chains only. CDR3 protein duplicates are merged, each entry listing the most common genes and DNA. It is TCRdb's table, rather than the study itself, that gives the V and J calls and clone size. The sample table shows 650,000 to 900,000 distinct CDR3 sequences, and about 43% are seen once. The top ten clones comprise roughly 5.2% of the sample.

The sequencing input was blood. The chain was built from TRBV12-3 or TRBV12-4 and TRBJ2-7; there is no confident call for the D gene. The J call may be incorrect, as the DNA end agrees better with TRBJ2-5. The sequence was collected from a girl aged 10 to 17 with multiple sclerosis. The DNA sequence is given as TGTGCCAGCAGTTGGTCAGCTGAGACCCAGTACTTC. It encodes CASSWSAETQYF.